Below are 14 T cell receptor beta chains sequenced from a single sample in a study of T cells after yellow fever vaccination. One entry per CDR3 protein results from TCRdb running MiXCR on the 5' RACE reads. The sample lists 170,000 or so distinct CDR3 sequences, approximately 6.2% occurring once. The material was CD4+ T cells sorted from PBMCs, obtained on the day of the first yellow fever vaccination. These receptors originate from a young man who received the YFV17D yellow fever vaccine.

This clonotype has at least ten counts. This chain joins TRBV4-1 and TRBJ2-2; TRBD1 aligns across 9 bases. The CDR3 loop spans 15 amino acids. Germline assignment: CDR1 MGHRA and CDR2 YSYEKL. V lost 5 bases and J lost 4; bases outside the gene matches: 5. This CDR3 reads CASSLTGGGTGELFF. CDR3 DNA: TGCGCCAGCAGCTTGACAGGGGGAGGCACCGGGGAGCTGTTTTTT.

This clonotype was detected many times. The V gene is TRBV6-2 or TRBV6-3, the J gene TRBJ2-1; TRBD2 is a possible D gene (5 bases). Germline V lookup: CDR1 MNHEY, CDR2 SVGEGT. The CDR3 loop spans 13 amino acids. Trimming shortened V by 7 bases and J by 4 bases, and 11 bases separated the two germline ends. The CDR3 sequence is CASTEGSYNEQFF. The CDR3 nucleotides read TGTGCCAGCACCGAGGGTAGTTACAATGAGCAGTTCTTC.

V and J are TRBV11-1 and TRBJ2-6; TRBD2 aligns across 10 bases. CDR1 and CDR2 (germline): SGHAT, FQDESV (reference sequence). Losses at the gene ends were 6 bases for V and 0 bases for J; bases not matched to a gene: 8. CDR3 length: 18 amino acids. CDR3 DNA sequence: TGTGCCAGCAGGGCCGGACTAGCGGCAAGCTCTGGGGCCAACGTCCTGACTTTC. Protein product: CASRAGLAASSGANVLTF.

The rearrangement joins TRBV7-9 to TRBJ2-7; D is ambiguous. The germline CDR1 and CDR2 sequences are SEHNR and FQNEAQ (reference sequence). The CDR3 length is 15 residues. Trimming took 2 bases from V and 1 from J, leaving 12 bases between them. The CDR3 nucleotides read TGTGCCAGCAGCTTAATGGCCTTGACTTCCTACGAGCAGTACTTC. The encoded protein is CASSLMALTSYEQYF.

This clonotype has ten or more counts. The V call is TRBV5-1, the J call TRBJ2-1, with 7 bases matching TRBD1. Germline V gives CDR1 SGHRS, CDR2 YFSETQ. The CDR3 spans 15 residues. V gave up 3 bases and J gave up 6 bases; unmatched junction bases: 9. CDR3 DNA: TGCGCCAGCAGCTCCCTCAGGGGGAGCAGCAATGAGCAGTTCTTC. Amino acids: CASSSLRGSSNEQFF.

This rearrangement joins TRBV7-9 to TRBJ2-6; no clear D. V lost 8 bases to trimming and J lost 1 base, with 15 bases between them. From germline, CDR1 is SEHNR and CDR2 FQNEAQ (reference sequence). The CDR3 is 16 amino acids. Written as DNA, the CDR3 is TGTGCCAGCGACGCCGCCCGGCTGTCTGGGGCCAACGTCCTGACTTTC. Translating gives CASDAARLSGANVLTF.

This rearrangement joins TRBV2 to TRBJ1-6; 7 nucleotides align to TRBD1. V lost 2 bases and J lost 6; bases outside the gene matches: 4. The germline gives CDR1 SNHLY, CDR2 FYNNEI. CDR3 size: 15 residues. The chain's CDR3 is CASSEWGQRNSPLHF. Written as DNA, the CDR3 is TGTGCCAGCAGTGAATGGGGACAGCGTAATTCACCCCTCCACTTT.

This clonotype was observed a few times. The J gene is TRBJ2-1, the V gene TRBV11-2, with a weak D call TRBD1 (6 bases). The CDR3 runs to 14 residues. Germline V CDR1 and CDR2: SGHAT, FQNNGV. The ends were cut back, 5 bases at V and 4 bases at J, with 12 bases in the middle. CDR3 sequence: CASSPRTAYNEQFF. The CDR3 coding sequence is TGTGCCAGCAGCCCGCGGACAGCTTACAATGAGCAGTTCTTC.

This clonotype appeared many times. The gene calls are TRBV20-1 and TRBJ2-3; 10 positions match TRBD2. Trimming at V came to 3 bases and at J to 6 bases, leaving 9 bases not matched to a gene. Germline V gene lookup returns CDR1 DFQATT and CDR2 SNEGSKA (reference sequence). The CDR3 extends over 15 amino acids. CDR3 amino acids: CSASASSGGRDTQYF. The DNA for the CDR3 is TGCAGTGCTAGTGCATCTAGCGGGGGCCGCGATACGCAGTATTTT.

The V and J genes are TRBV30 and TRBJ2-7; D assignment may be TRBD1 or TRBD2 (6 bases each). Germline V CDR1 and CDR2: GTSNPN, SVGIG (reference sequence). The CDR3 runs 12 residues. V lost 3 bases, J lost 6 bases, and 12 bases lay in between. The CDR3 here is CAWRTKGGEQYF. DNA of the CDR3: TGTGCCTGGAGGACGAAGGGGGGCGAGCAGTACTTC. The full variable domain, in which reference TRBV30 and TRBJ2-7 provide the parts outside the CDR3, is SQTIHQWPATLVQPVGSPLSLECTVEGTSNPNLYWYRQAAGRGLQLLFYSVGIGQISSEVPQNLSASRPQDRQFILSSKKLLLSDSGFYLCAWRTKGGEQYFGPGTRLTVT.

The J gene is TRBJ2-1, the V gene TRBV5-6, with 8 bases aligning to TRBD2. CDR3 size: 18 residues. Trimming removed 3 bases from V and 0 bases from J; junction bases left unmatched: 11. CDR1 is SGHDT, CDR2 YYEEEE, per germline. CDR3 coding DNA: TGTGCCAGCAGCTCCTACACTCTACTAGCGGACTCCTACAATGAGCAGTTCTTC. As protein: CASSSYTLLADSYNEQFF.

The J gene is TRBJ1-4, the V gene TRBV4-2; TRBD1 is a possible D gene (6 bases). Deletions cut 0 bases from V and 5 bases from J, with 7 bases between. This CDR3 comprises 14 residues. Germline CDR1 LGHNA, CDR2 YNFKEQ. CDR3 region: CASSQDRGNEKLFF. The CDR3 nucleotides are TGTGCCAGCAGCCAAGATAGGGGGAATGAAAAACTGTTTTTT.

This chain links TRBV5-1 with TRBJ2-4; 8 bases agree with TRBD1. J gave up 8 bases and V 0 bases, and 4 bases lay outside the gene matches. The length of the CDR3 is 14 residues. Germline V lookup: CDR1 SGHRS, CDR2 YFSETQ. The CDR3 here is CASSLASGGDIQYF. The CDR3 nucleotides read TGCGCCAGCAGCTTGGCGTCAGGGGGCGACATTCAGTACTTC.

In its sample, this clonotype was seen many times. The CDR3 coding sequence is TGTGCCAGCAGCCCCTACCGAGGGGGCGGGTACAATGAGCAGTTCTTC. It codes for CASSPYRGGGYNEQFF. J is TRBJ2-1 and V is TRBV7-8, with TRBD1 matching 7 bases. Germline V gives CDR1 SGHVS, CDR2 FQNEAQ. CDR3 size: 16 residues. V dropped 5 bases and J dropped 4; count of bases not matched to a gene: 11. Full variable domain (missing parts from reference TRBV7-8 and TRBJ2-1): GAGVSQSPRYKVAKRGQDVALRCDPISGHVSLFWYQQALGQGPEFLTYFQNEAQLDKSGLPSDRFFAERPEGSVSTLKIQRTQQEDSAVYLCASSPYRGGGYNEQFFGPGTRLTVL.